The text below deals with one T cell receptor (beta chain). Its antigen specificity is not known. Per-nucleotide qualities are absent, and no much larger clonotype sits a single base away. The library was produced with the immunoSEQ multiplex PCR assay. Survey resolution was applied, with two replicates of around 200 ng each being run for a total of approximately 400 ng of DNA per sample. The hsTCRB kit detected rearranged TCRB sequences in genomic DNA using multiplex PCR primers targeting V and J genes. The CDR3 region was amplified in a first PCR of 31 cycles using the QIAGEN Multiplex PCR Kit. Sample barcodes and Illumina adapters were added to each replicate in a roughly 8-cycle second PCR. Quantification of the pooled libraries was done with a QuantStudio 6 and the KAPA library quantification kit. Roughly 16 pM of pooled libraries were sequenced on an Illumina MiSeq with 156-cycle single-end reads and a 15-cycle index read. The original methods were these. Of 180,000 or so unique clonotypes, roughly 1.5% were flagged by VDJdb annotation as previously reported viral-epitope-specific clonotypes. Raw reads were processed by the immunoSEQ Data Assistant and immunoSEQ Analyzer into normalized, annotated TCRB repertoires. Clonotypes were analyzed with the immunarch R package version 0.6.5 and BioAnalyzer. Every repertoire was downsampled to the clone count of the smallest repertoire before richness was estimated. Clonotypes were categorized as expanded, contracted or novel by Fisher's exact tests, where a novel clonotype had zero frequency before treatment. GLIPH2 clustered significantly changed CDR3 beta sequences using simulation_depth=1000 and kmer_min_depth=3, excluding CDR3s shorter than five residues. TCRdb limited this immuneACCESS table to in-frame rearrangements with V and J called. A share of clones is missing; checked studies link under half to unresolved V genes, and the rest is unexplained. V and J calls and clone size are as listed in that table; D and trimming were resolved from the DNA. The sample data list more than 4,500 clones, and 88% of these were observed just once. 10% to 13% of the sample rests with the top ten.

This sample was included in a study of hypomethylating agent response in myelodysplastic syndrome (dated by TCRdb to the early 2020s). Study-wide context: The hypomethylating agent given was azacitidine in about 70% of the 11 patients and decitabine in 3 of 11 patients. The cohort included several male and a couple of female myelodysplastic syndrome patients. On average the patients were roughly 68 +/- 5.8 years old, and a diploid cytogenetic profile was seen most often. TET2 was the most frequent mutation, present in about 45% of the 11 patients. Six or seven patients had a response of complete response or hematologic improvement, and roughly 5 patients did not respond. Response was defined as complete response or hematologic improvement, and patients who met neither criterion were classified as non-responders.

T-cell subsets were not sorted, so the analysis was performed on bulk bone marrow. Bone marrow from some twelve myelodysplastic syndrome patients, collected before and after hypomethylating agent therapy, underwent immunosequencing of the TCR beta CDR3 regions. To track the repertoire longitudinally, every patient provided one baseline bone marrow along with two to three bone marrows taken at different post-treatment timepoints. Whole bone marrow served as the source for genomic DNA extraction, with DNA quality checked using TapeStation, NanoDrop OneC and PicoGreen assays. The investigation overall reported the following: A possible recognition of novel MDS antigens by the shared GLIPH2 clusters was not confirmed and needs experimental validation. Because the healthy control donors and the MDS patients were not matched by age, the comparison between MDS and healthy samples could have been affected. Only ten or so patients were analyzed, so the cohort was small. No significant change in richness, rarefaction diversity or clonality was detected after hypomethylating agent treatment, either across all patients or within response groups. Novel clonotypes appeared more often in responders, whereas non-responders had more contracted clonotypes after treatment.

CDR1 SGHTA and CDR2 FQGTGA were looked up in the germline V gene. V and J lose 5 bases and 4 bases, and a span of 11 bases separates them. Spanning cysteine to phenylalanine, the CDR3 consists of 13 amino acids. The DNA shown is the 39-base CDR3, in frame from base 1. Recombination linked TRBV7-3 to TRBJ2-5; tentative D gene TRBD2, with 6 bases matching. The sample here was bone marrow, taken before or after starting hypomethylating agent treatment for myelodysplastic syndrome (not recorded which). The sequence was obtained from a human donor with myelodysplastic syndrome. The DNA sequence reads TGTGCCAGCAGCCCGCGGGACGGAGAGACCCAGTACTTC. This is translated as CASSPRDGETQYF. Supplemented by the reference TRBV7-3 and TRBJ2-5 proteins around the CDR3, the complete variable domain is GAGVSQTPSNKVTEKGKYVELRCDPISGHTALYWYRQSLGQGPEFLIYFQGTGAADDSGLPNDRFFAVRPEGSVSTLKIQRTERGDSAVYLCASSPRDGETQYFGPGTRLLVL.